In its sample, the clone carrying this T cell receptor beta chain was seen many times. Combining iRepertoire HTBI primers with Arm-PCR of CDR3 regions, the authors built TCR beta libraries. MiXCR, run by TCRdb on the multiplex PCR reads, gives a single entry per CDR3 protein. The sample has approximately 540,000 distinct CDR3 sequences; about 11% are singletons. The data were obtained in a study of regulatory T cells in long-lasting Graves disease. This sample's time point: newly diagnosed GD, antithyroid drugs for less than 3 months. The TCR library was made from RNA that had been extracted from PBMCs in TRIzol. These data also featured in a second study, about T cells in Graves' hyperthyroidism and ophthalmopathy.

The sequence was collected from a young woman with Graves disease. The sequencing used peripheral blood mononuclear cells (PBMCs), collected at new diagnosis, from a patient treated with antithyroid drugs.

CDR3 sequence reads: CASSFGTVTGPQHF. DNA for the CDR3: TGTGCCAGCAGCTTCGGGACAGTCACGGGGCCCCAGCATTTT. The rearrangement links TRBV13 to TRBJ1-5; 7 bases map to TRBD1. Trimming took 3 bases from V and 9 from J; bases not matched to a gene: 8. The CDR3 sequence is 14 residues long. The V gene's germline CDR1 is PRHDT and CDR2 FYEKMQ (reference sequence). Full variable domain (rest looked up from reference TRBV13 and TRBJ1-5): AAGVIQSPRHLIKEKRETATLKCYPIPRHDTVYWYQQGPGQDPQFLISFYEKMQSDKGSIPDRFSAQQFSDYHSELNMSSLELGDSALYFCASSFGTVTGPQHFGDGTRLSIL.